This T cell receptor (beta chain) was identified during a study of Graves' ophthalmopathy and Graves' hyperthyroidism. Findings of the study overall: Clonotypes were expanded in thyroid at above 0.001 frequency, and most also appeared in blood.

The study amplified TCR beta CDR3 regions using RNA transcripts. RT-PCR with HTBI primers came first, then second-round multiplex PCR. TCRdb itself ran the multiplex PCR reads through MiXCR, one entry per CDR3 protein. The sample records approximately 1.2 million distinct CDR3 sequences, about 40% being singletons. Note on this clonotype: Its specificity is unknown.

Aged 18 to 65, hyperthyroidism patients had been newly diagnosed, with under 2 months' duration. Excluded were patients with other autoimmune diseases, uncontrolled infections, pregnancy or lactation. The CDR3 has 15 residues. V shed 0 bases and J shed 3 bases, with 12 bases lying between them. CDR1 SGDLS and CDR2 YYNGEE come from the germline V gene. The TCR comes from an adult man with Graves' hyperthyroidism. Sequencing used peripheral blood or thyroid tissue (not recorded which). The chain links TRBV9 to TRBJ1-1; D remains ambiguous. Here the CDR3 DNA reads TGTGCCAGCAGCGTAGGCGGTGGGTGGGACACTGAAGCTTTCTTT. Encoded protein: CASSVGGGWDTEAFF.